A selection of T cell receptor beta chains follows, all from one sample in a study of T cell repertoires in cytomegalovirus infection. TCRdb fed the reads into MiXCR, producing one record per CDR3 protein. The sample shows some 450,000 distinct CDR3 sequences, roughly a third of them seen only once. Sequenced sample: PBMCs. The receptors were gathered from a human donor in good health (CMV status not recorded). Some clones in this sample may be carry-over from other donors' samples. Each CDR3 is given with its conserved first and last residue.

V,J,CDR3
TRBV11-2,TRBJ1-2,CASSYLPGNYYGYTF
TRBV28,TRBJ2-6,CASSPPGGSGANVLTF
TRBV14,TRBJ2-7,CASSPSTTTISYEQYF
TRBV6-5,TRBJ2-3,CASSPPGDKAVGGTDTQSF
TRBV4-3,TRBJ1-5,CASSQDWGSSNQPQHF
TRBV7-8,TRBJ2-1,CASRAAGGPNNEQFF
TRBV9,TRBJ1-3,CASSVGQGLAGNTIYF
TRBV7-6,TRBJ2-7,CASSPRNQGAPYEQYF
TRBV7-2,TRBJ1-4,CASSPYSRVREKLFF
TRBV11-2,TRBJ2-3,CASSRSRYSDTQYF
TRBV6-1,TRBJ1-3,CASSLQGAYSGNTIYF
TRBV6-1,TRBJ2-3,CASSSGPWPDTQYF
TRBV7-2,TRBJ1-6,CASSLGTVNSPLHF
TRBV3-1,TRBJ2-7,CASSPVAGLSYEQYF